One sample yielded the 20 T cell receptor beta chains listed below, sequenced in a study of blood T cell repertoires in COVID-19. Sequenced by immunoSEQ multiplex PCR; TCRdb stores in-frame clones only, minus some. The sample holds 150,000 to 200,000 clones; about 86% are singletons and the top ten take roughly 9.1%. The sequenced material came from peripheral blood. These receptors came from a man between 50 and 59 years old with active or convalescent COVID-19.

The V call is TRBV2, the J call TRBJ2-3; TRBD2 matches at 14 bases. Germline lookup yields CDR1 SNHLY and CDR2 FYNNEI. This CDR3 region has 16 residues. V was pared by 7 bases and J by 5 bases, with 8 bases of the junction left unmatched. CDR3 sequence reads: CASKPGLAGVRDTQYF. The CDR3 DNA is TGTGCCAGCAAACCGGGACTAGCGGGAGTTAGAGATACGCAGTATTTT.

The rearrangement links TRBV4-2 to TRBJ1-1; 7 nucleotides agree with TRBD1. CDR3 length: 13 amino acids. Trimming at V came to 4 bases and at J to 1 base, leaving 0 bases not matched to a gene. Per the germline V gene, CDR1 is LGHNA and CDR2 is YNFKEQ. The CDR3 reads CASSRDRNTEAFF. CDR3 nucleotides: TGTGCCAGCAGCCGGGACAGGAACACTGAAGCTTTCTTT.

This sequence joins TRBV30 and TRBJ1-2; no clear D gene. Germline V CDR1 and CDR2: GTSNPN, SVGIG (reference sequence). The V gene lost 2 bases and the J gene lost 8 bases, with 12 bases spanning the gap. This CDR3 spans 12 amino acids. CDR3 protein: CAWSLQSSGYTF. CDR3 DNA: TGTGCCTGGAGTCTCCAGTCGTCCGGCTACACCTTC.

The chain combines TRBV2 with TRBJ2-7, with TRBD2 as a possible D gene (5 bases). The CDR3 has 16 amino acids. V lost 6 bases to trimming and J lost 5 bases, with 23 bases between them. The germline gives CDR1 SNHLY, CDR2 FYNNEI. DNA for the CDR3: TGTGCCAGCAGCGTTTTGGGGTCCGGGATCGGTAACGAGCAGTACTTC. Amino acids: CASSVLGSGIGNEQYF.

The gene calls are TRBV28 and TRBJ1-5, with 11 nucleotides matching TRBD1. Germline V gene data show CDR1 as MDHEN and CDR2 as SYDVKM. The V gene end was trimmed by 7 bases and the J gene end by 5 bases; junction bases not matched to a gene: 4. The CDR3 is 14 residues long. CDR3 region: CASTGTGGDQPQHF. The CDR3 coding sequence is TGTGCCAGCACCGGGACAGGGGGGGATCAGCCCCAGCATTTT. The whole variable domain, remainder taken from reference TRBV28 and TRBJ1-5, is DVKVTQSSRYLVKRTGEKVFLECVQDMDHENMFWYRQDPGLGLRLIYFSYDVKMKEKGDIPEGYSVSREKKERFSLILESASTNQTSMYLCASTGTGGDQPQHFGDGTRLSIL.

The rearrangement joins TRBV28 to TRBJ2-3, with D maybe TRBD2 (6 bases). CDR1 MDHEN and CDR2 SYDVKM come from the germline V gene. The CDR3 length is 16 residues. V lost 5 bases to trimming and J lost 0 bases, with 15 bases between them. The CDR3 DNA is TGTGCCAGCAGTAGTCCCAGGCGGGGCAGCACAGATACGCAGTATTTT. Translating gives CASSSPRRGSTDTQYF. Full variable domain (rest looked up from reference TRBV28 and TRBJ2-3): DVKVTQSSRYLVKRTGEKVFLECVQDMDHENMFWYRQDPGLGLRLIYFSYDVKMKEKGDIPEGYSVSREKKERFSLILESASTNQTSMYLCASSSPRRGSTDTQYFGPGTRLTVL.

The chain links TRBV7-2 to TRBJ1-5, with D perhaps TRBD1 (5 bases). From germline, CDR1 is SGHTA and CDR2 FQGNSA. This CDR3 spans 16 amino acids. Trimming pared 4 bases from V and 0 bases from J, leaving 13 bases between. The CDR3 sequence is CASSSRATYSNQPQHF. The CDR3 DNA sequence: TGTGCCAGCAGCTCCAGGGCCACCTATAGCAATCAGCCCCAGCATTTT.

The genes are TRBV27 and TRBJ2-7, with a weak D call TRBD1 (6 bases). The CDR3 spans 12 residues. Germline V gene lookup returns CDR1 MNHEY and CDR2 SMNVEV (reference sequence). Trimming stripped 6 bases from V and 4 bases from J, with 10 bases between. Written as DNA, the CDR3 is TGTGCCAGCAGCGCAACAGGGTACGAGCAGTACTTC. Translating it yields CASSATGYEQYF.

J is TRBJ2-7 and V is TRBV21-1; TRBD1, the table's D call, lacks a check against the DNA. TRBV21-1 is deemed a pseudogene. The CDR3 length is 16 residues. CDR3 nucleotides: TGTGCCATCTACTTAGCAAGGGACAGGAGATTTTACGAGCAGTACTTC. Its protein is CAIYLARDRRFYEQYF.

The chain combines TRBV27 with TRBJ1-6, with D tentatively TRBD1 (5 bases). Trimming cost V 7 bases and J 4 bases, with 11 bases left between them. CDR1 and CDR2 (germline): MNHEY, SMNVEV (reference sequence). The CDR3 is made up of 14 amino acids. CDR3 DNA sequence: TGTGCCAGCACCGGGGGAGGGTATAATTCACCCCTCCACTTT. Amino acid sequence: CASTGGGYNSPLHF.

This CDR3 reads CASSLARAGGPPLHF. DNA for the CDR3: TGTGCCAGCAGCTTGGCGCGCGCAGGGGGTCCACCCCTCCACTTT. The chain employs TRBV5-5 and TRBJ1-6; TRBD1 matches at 7 bases. This CDR3 has 15 amino acids. The ends lost 0 bases at V and 11 bases at J; junction bases unmatched: 8. Germline values: CDR1 SGHKS, CDR2 YYEKEE (reference sequence).

The V and J genes are TRBV5-6 and TRBJ1-3; 9 bases are a match to TRBD1. CDR3 length: 14 amino acids. J was trimmed by 8 bases and V by 4 bases; bases with no gene match: 7. Germline V lookup: CDR1 SGHDT, CDR2 YYEEEE. The CDR3 region has the DNA TGTGCCAGCAGCCCGGGACAGGGACCGGACACCATATATTTT. This translates into CASSPGQGPDTIYF.

The chain uses TRBV19 and TRBJ1-1; 9 bases agree with TRBD1. In germline, CDR1 is LNHDA, CDR2 SQIVND (reference sequence). V trimming: 6 bases; J trimming: 4 bases; junction bases outside the gene matches: 6. The CDR3 consists of 14 residues. DNA for the CDR3: TGTGCCAGTAGAATGGACAGGGGATTCACTGAAGCTTTCTTT. Amino acids: CASRMDRGFTEAFF.

The chain joins TRBV7-9 to TRBJ2-2; D is ambiguous. The CDR3 is 13 amino acids. The germline CDR1 and CDR2 sequences are SEHNR and FQNEAQ (reference sequence). With 5 bases removed from V and 3 bases from J, the gap between germline ends came to 7 bases. CDR3 DNA: TGTGCCAGCAGCCCCGCGTACACCGGGGAGCTGTTTTTT. Encoded protein: CASSPAYTGELFF.

The chain carries TRBV10-3 and TRBJ2-3, with TRBD2 matching over 8 bases. The germline V gene encodes CDR1 ENHRY and CDR2 SYGVKD. Trimming took 6 bases from V and 4 from J; bases not matched to a gene: 3. The CDR3 has 13 residues. The CDR3 here is CAIRRAGADTQYF. Written as DNA, the CDR3 is TGTGCCATCAGAAGAGCGGGAGCAGATACGCAGTATTTT.

The genes are TRBV19 and TRBJ1-4; D remains ambiguous. Trimming left V 6 bases short and J 6 bases short, with 11 bases between. This CDR3 comprises 13 residues. Germline V gene sequence: CDR1 LNHDA, CDR2 SQIVND (reference sequence). CDR3 region: CASRGSIYEKLFF. Written as DNA, the CDR3 is TGTGCCAGTAGGGGCAGCATTTATGAAAAACTGTTTTTT. Using reference TRBV19 and TRBJ1-4 for the parts outside the CDR3, the full variable domain is DGGITQSPKYLFRKEGQNVTLSCEQNLNHDAMYWYRQDPGQGLRLIYYSQIVNDFQKGDIAEGYSVSREKKESFPLTVTSAQKNPTAFYLCASRGSIYEKLFFGSGTQLSVL.

The chain employs TRBV5-1 and TRBJ2-7; 12 nucleotides agree with TRBD2. The CDR3 has 19 residues. Per germline, CDR1 SGHRS and CDR2 YFSETQ. V lost 5 bases and J lost 0; bases outside the gene matches: 15. This CDR3 is CASSRPLAGGQEPSYEQYF. DNA of the CDR3: TGCGCCAGCAGTCGCCCACTAGCGGGGGGACAAGAACCCTCCTACGAGCAGTACTTC.

This clone was counted once. This chain joins TRBV6-5 and TRBJ2-3; TRBD1 might be the D (6 bases). Germline-derived CDR1 and CDR2 are MNHEY and SVGAGI. The CDR3 length is 14 residues. The V end lost 4 bases, the J end lost 2 bases, and 10 bases lay between the germline ends. The CDR3: CASSSNRVTDTQYF. The CDR3, as DNA: TGTGCCAGCAGTTCAAACAGGGTCACAGATACGCAGTATTTT.

This rearrangement joins TRBV12-3 or TRBV12-4 to TRBJ1-6; perhaps TRBD1 as D (5 bases). Deletions cut 7 bases from V and 10 bases from J, with 14 bases between. This CDR3 has 13 amino acids. The chain's CDR3 is CASIKGMRSPLHF. CDR3 coding DNA: TGTGCCAGCATTAAGGGGATGAGATCACCCCTCCACTTT.

This clone was detected ten times or more. The rearrangement joins TRBV11-3 to TRBJ2-3, with D perhaps TRBD1 (5 bases). This CDR3 is built from 14 residues. Trimming removed 1 base at V and 3 bases at J, with 8 bases between. Germline values: CDR1 SGHNT, CDR2 YENEEA. The CDR3 protein is CASSLGKGTDTQYF. CDR3 in DNA: TGTGCCAGCAGCTTAGGAAAGGGGACAGATACGCAGTATTTT.